Following are 28 T cell receptor beta chains from one sample sequenced in a study of beta chain features in type 1 diabetes. Expressed TCRB transcripts were sequenced because the isolated RNA had all been reverse transcribed beforehand. Profiled with immunoSEQ multiplex PCR; TCRdb holds only in-frame clones, not every one. Of over 500,000 clones in the sample, roughly 15% are singletons; the top ten hold 0.07% to 0.095%. Source material: naive CD4+ T cells from blood. These receptors originate from a man aged 18-30 years in good health.

There are a few counts of this clone. The rearrangement uses TRBV5-1 and TRBJ2-2, with D possibly called TRBD1 or TRBD2 (5 bases each). Germline V gives CDR1 SGHRS, CDR2 YFSETQ. CDR3 size: 15 residues. Trimming stripped 4 bases from V and 0 bases from J, with 10 bases between. The CDR3 DNA follows: TGCGCCAGCAGCACCCGGGACCCGAACACCGGGGAGCTGTTTTTT. Amino acid sequence: CASSTRDPNTGELFF.

The CDR3 here is CASSQTPYGYTF. CDR3 in DNA: TGTGCCAGCAGTCAGACCCCTTATGGCTACACCTTC. The chain is built from TRBV28 and TRBJ1-2; D is unresolved. Trimming left V 5 bases short and J 5 bases short, with 9 bases between. CDR3 length: 12 residues. The germline V gene has CDR1 MDHEN and CDR2 SYDVKM.

The genes are TRBV5-4 and TRBJ2-5, with 10 bases lining up with TRBD2. Germline CDR1 reads SGHNT; CDR2 reads YYREEE (reference sequence). V lost 3 bases to trimming and J lost 1 base; unmatched junction nucleotides: 9. The CDR3 spans 17 residues. CDR3 DNA: TGTGCCAGCAGCTCCCGTCAAGCGGGGGGGCCCCAAGAGACCCAGTACTTC. Protein product: CASSSRQAGGPQETQYF.

This sequence joins TRBV19 and TRBJ2-1, with unresolved D. This CDR3 spans 15 amino acids. CDR1 LNHDA and CDR2 SQIVND come from the germline V gene (reference sequence). V was shortened by 5 bases and J by 0 bases, with 11 bases between the two germline ends. The CDR3 bases are TGTGCCAGTAGTGCCCATCGACTCTCCTACAATGAGCAGTTCTTC. The encoded protein is CASSAHRLSYNEQFF.

This clone was seen more than once but under ten times. The chain employs TRBV9 and TRBJ2-1; the D is unclear. CDR1 SGDLS and CDR2 YYNGEE come from the germline V gene. Trimming stripped 3 bases from V and 4 bases from J, with 14 bases between. The CDR3 length is 15 residues. In DNA, the CDR3 is TGTGCCAGCAGCGCGGGCCAAAGTGGTTACAATGAGCAGTTCTTC. This translates into CASSAGQSGYNEQFF.

The chain employs TRBV5-4 and TRBJ2-3; D unclear. The V end was cut by 4 bases, the J end by 6 bases, with 12 bases between. The CDR3 spans 13 residues. CDR1 is SGHNT and CDR2 is YYREEE in the germline V gene (reference sequence). CDR3 nucleotide sequence: TGTGCCAGCAGCCGAGTTGAGATTGATACGCAGTATTTT. Translating gives CASSRVEIDTQYF.

This clone was counted between two and nine times. The rearrangement links TRBV12-5 to TRBJ2-3, with TRBD2 matching over 8 bases. Germline trimming cut 6 bases from V and 2 bases from J; bases unmatched to any gene: 4. Germline V gene lookup returns CDR1 LGHNT and CDR2 FRNRAP. CDR3 length: 14 residues. The CDR3: CASGPGGATDTQYF. The CDR3, as DNA: TGTGCTAGTGGCCCCGGGGGGGCCACAGATACGCAGTATTTT.

This clone was seen more than once but under ten times. The V call is TRBV27, the J call TRBJ1-5; 9 positions agree with TRBD1. V dropped 3 bases and J dropped 6; count of bases not matched to a gene: 6. CDR1 and CDR2 (germline): MNHEY, SMNVEV (reference sequence). There are 15 residues in the CDR3. The CDR3 spells CASSFTGGVGQPQHF. The CDR3 coding sequence is TGTGCCAGCAGTTTCACAGGGGGCGTAGGTCAGCCCCAGCATTTT.

There are a few counts of this clone. This chain links TRBV30 with TRBJ2-3; 7 bases fit TRBD2. V shed 0 bases and J 1 base; nucleotides not matched to a gene: 4. Looked up from germline, CDR1 is GTSNPN and CDR2 is SVGIG (reference sequence). This CDR3 spans 15 amino acids. The CDR3 bases are TGTGCCTGGAGTGTACGGGCGGGGGGCACAGATACGCAGTATTTT. Amino acid sequence: CAWSVRAGGTDTQYF.

The rearrangement uses TRBV28 and TRBJ2-7; D may be TRBD1 (5 bases). The CDR3 is made up of 13 amino acids. Trimming took 3 bases from V and 2 from J, leaving 8 bases between them. Germline V lookup: CDR1 MDHEN, CDR2 SYDVKM. CDR3 sequence (DNA): TGTGCCAGCAGTTTCACGGACACCTACGAGCAGTACTTC. Residues: CASSFTDTYEQYF.

The chain uses TRBV5-6 and TRBJ1-5; D possibly corresponds to TRBD1 (5 bases). CDR3 size: 15 residues. Trimming cost V 0 bases and J 7 bases, with 14 bases left between them. From germline, CDR1 is SGHDT and CDR2 YYEEEE. The CDR3 is CASSLAGRGPQPQHF. CDR3 nucleotides: TGTGCCAGCAGCTTGGCGGGGAGGGGCCCCCAGCCCCAGCATTTT.

The table lists this clone with a few counts. This chain uses TRBV9 with TRBJ1-1, with TRBD1 as a possible D gene (6 bases). Deletions cut 4 bases from V and 9 bases from J, with 22 bases between. This CDR3 contains 15 residues. Germline V gene data show CDR1 as SGDLS and CDR2 as YYNGEE. The CDR3 spells CASSPSGGRKIQAFF. CDR3 coding DNA: TGTGCCAGCAGCCCCTCCGGGGGGCGGAAAATACAAGCTTTCTTT.

The chain couples TRBV4-3 to TRBJ2-7; D might be TRBD1 (6 bases). In germline, CDR1 is LGHNA, CDR2 YSLEER. V was shortened by 4 bases and J by 9 bases, with 16 bases between the two germline ends. The CDR3 sequence is 13 residues long. The CDR3 is CASSPLQGPGQYF. DNA for the CDR3: TGCGCCAGCAGCCCATTACAGGGACCGGGGCAGTACTTC.

The chain recombines TRBV7-9 with TRBJ1-4; D may be TRBD1 (6 bases). V dropped 1 base and J dropped 7 bases, with 7 bases sitting between them. The CDR3 is 13 residues long. CDR1 and CDR2 (germline): SEHNR, FQNEAQ (reference sequence). The DNA for the CDR3 is TGTGCCAGCAGCTTAGGACAGGCTGAAAAACTGTTTTTT. Amino acid sequence: CASSLGQAEKLFF. Filled out from reference TRBV7-9 and TRBJ1-4, the complete variable domain reads DTGVSQNPRHKITKRGQNVTFRCDPISEHNRLYWYRQTLGQGPEFLTYFQNEAQLEKSRLLSDRFSAERPKGSFSTLEIQRTEQGDSAMYLCASSLGQAEKLFFGSGTQLSVL.

The J gene is TRBJ2-1, the V gene TRBV28; TRBD2 matches 10 bases. The CDR3 totals 20 residues. J was trimmed by 0 bases and V by 6 bases; bases with no gene match: 17. The germline gives CDR1 MDHEN, CDR2 SYDVKM. Here the CDR3 DNA reads TGTGCCAGCAGGAACATAGCGGGAGGACGGCGATTCGACTCCTACAATGAGCAGTTCTTC. Amino acid sequence: CASRNIAGGRRFDSYNEQFF.

The V gene is TRBV7-2, the J gene TRBJ1-5; D remains ambiguous. V was trimmed by 4 bases and J by 9 bases, leaving 13 bases between them. This CDR3 has 13 amino acids. Germline V gives CDR1 SGHTA, CDR2 FQGNSA. The CDR3 sequence: CASSSKKVGPQHF. Written as DNA, the CDR3 is TGTGCCAGCAGCTCCAAAAAGGTTGGGCCCCAGCATTTT. Using reference TRBV7-2 and TRBJ1-5 for the parts outside the CDR3, the full variable domain is GAGVSQSPSNKVTEKGKDVELRCDPISGHTALYWYRQSLGQGLEFLIYFQGNSAPDKSGLPSDRFSAERTGGSVSTLTIQRTQQEDSAVYLCASSSKKVGPQHFGDGTRLSIL.

This clone has a handful of counts. A read error may produce the germline difference seen at one junction end. The CDR3 DNA reads as TGCGCCAGCAGCCAAGGCTCCGGACAGGGGGGTGTCTTC. Its translation is CASSQGSGQGGVF. This rearrangement joins TRBV4-1 to TRBJ2-1, with TRBD1 matching over 10 bases. This CDR3 spans 13 amino acids. Germline CDR1 MGHRA, CDR2 YSYEKL.

The V and J genes are TRBV28 and TRBJ1-1, with D unresolved. The germline CDR1 and CDR2 sequences are MDHEN and SYDVKM. This CDR3 is 17 amino acids long. Trimming removed 6 bases from V and 0 bases from J, with 20 bases in between. The CDR3 loop is CASRRSPRRTVNTEAFF. The CDR3, as DNA: TGTGCCAGCAGACGCAGCCCTCGCAGGACCGTGAACACTGAAGCTTTCTTT.

This chain's CDR3 is CASSQDGPGVNQPQHF. CDR3 coding DNA: TGTGCCAGCAGCCAAGATGGGCCGGGGGTTAATCAGCCCCAGCATTTT. V gene TRBV4-2 combines with J gene TRBJ1-5; a possible D gene is TRBD1 (5 bases). The length of the CDR3 is 16 residues. The V and J ends lost 0 bases and 4 bases respectively, with 13 bases between them. Germline V gene lookup returns CDR1 LGHNA and CDR2 YNFKEQ.

This clone has just a few counts. The V gene is TRBV10-3, the J gene TRBJ2-1, with TRBD1 matching over 11 bases. The V gene end was trimmed by 6 bases and the J gene end by 3 bases; junction bases not matched to a gene: 7. This CDR3 comprises 16 residues. Germline V gene data show CDR1 as ENHRY and CDR2 as SYGVKD. The CDR3 DNA follows: TGTGCCATCAGAAAATCCGGGACAGGGGGCTACAATGAGCAGTTCTTC. Its protein product is CAIRKSGTGGYNEQFF.

The sample holds a few counts of this clone. This chain connects TRBV5-1 to TRBJ2-1, with D unclear. The CDR3 is 16 residues long. Germline V lookup: CDR1 SGHRS, CDR2 YFSETQ. V lost 1 base, J lost 0 bases, and 11 bases lay in between. The chain's CDR3 is CASSLFPKSSYNEQFF. The CDR3 DNA follows: TGCGCCAGCAGCTTGTTCCCTAAGAGCTCCTACAATGAGCAGTTCTTC.

The CDR3 loop is CASSLQRGQETQYF. The CDR3 bases are TGCGCCAGCAGCTTACAGCGGGGGCAAGAGACCCAGTACTTC. The V gene is TRBV5-1, the J gene TRBJ2-5; 8 bases agree with TRBD2. Germline V gene lookup returns CDR1 SGHRS and CDR2 YFSETQ. This CDR3 region has 14 residues. J lost 2 bases, V lost 2 bases, and 2 bases had no gene match.

This chain links TRBV4-2 with TRBJ2-7; 9 bases fit TRBD2. This CDR3 has 18 residues. Trimming cost V 0 bases and J 0 bases; bases outside gene matches: 9. Germline values: CDR1 LGHNA, CDR2 YNFKEQ. The CDR3 loop is CASSQDSTSGQSSYEQYF. The CDR3 coding sequence is TGTGCCAGCAGCCAAGATTCCACTAGCGGGCAGAGCTCCTACGAGCAGTACTTC.

This chain uses TRBV28 with TRBJ1-2, with 8 bases lining up with TRBD1. The V and J ends lost 6 bases and 8 bases, in that order; junction bases with no gene match: 11. Germline V gene data show CDR1 as MDHEN and CDR2 as SYDVKM. This CDR3 has 14 amino acids. This chain's CDR3 is CASRQLGQGVGYTF. The CDR3 nucleotides are TGTGCCAGCAGACAATTAGGACAGGGCGTCGGCTACACCTTC.

The chain recombines TRBV5-4 with TRBJ2-6; 8 bases fit TRBD1. Germline V gene sequence: CDR1 SGHNT, CDR2 YYREEE (reference sequence). There are 18 residues in the CDR3. V lost 4 bases and J lost 0; bases outside the gene matches: 9. CDR3 region: CASSTRTGSPSGANVLTF. DNA for the CDR3: TGTGCCAGCAGCACAAGGACAGGGAGCCCCTCTGGGGCCAACGTCCTGACTTTC. Using reference TRBV5-4 and TRBJ2-6 for the parts outside the CDR3, the full variable domain is ETGVTQSPTHLIKTRGQQVTLRCSSQSGHNTVSWYQQALGQGPQFIFQYYREEENGRGNFPPRFSGLQFPNYSSELNVNALELDDSALYLCASSTRTGSPSGANVLTFGAGSRLTVL.

This chain joins TRBV29-1 and TRBJ1-2; D perhaps matches TRBD1 (6 bases). Trimming removed 7 bases at V and 5 bases at J, with 14 bases between. Germline V gene lookup returns CDR1 SQVTM and CDR2 ANQGSEA. This CDR3 contains 12 residues. CDR3 sequence reads: CSGTDRSYGYTF. As DNA, the CDR3 is TGCAGCGGAACGGACAGATCATATGGCTACACCTTC.

V usage is TRBV29-1 and J usage is TRBJ2-5; perhaps D is TRBD1 or TRBD2 (5 bases each). TRBJ2-7 explains the end of the DNA better; the J call may be wrong. The CDR3 is 16 residues long. The germline V gene encodes CDR1 SQVTM and CDR2 ANQGSEA. The DNA for the CDR3 is TGCAGCGTTGAAGGAAGGGGACCGCGAAATTCCTACGAGCAGTACTTC. Translated: CSVEGRGPRNSYEQYF.

This clone appeared a few times. CDR3 in DNA: TGTGCCAGCTCCCACGCTAGCGGGTGGTACCAAGAGACCCAGTACTTC. This sequence encodes CASSHASGWYQETQYF. This rearrangement joins TRBV18 to TRBJ2-5, with 8 positions matching TRBD2. The J segment lost 0 bases and the V segment lost 6 bases, leaving 9 bases of the junction unmatched. Germline CDR1 and CDR2: KGHSH and LQKENI. The CDR3 runs to 16 residues.